What follows are 9 T cell receptor beta chains derived from one specimen sequenced in a study of blood T cell repertoires in COVID-19. Here immunoSEQ multiplex PCR was the method, and the copy in TCRdb shows in-frame clones only, minus some. The repertoire holds about 380,000 clones, with more than 75% as singletons. The sample comprised PBMCs or T cells enriched from blood (not recorded which). The receptors here all came from a woman aged 18-29 years who had recovered from COVID-19.

A few counts support this clone. CDR3 sequence: CASSQDKDSFNSYEQYF. DNA of the CDR3: TGCGCCAGCAGCCAAGATAAGGACAGCTTTAACTCCTACGAGCAGTACTTC. V is TRBV4-1 and J is TRBJ2-7; possible D gene TRBD1, 6 bases. The V gene's germline CDR1 is MGHRA and CDR2 YSYEKL. This CDR3 comprises 17 residues. V lost 0 bases and J 0 bases, leaving 15 bases between the germline ends.

CDR3 in amino acids: CASSPGTGEAQPQHF. CDR3 in DNA: TGTGCCAGCAGCCCCGGGACAGGGGAGGCTCAGCCCCAGCATTTT. V and J are TRBV28 and TRBJ1-5, with 10 bases aligning to TRBD1. Looked up from germline, CDR1 is MDHEN and CDR2 is SYDVKM. The CDR3 runs to 15 residues. The ends lost 6 bases at V and 6 bases at J; junction bases unmatched: 8.

In its sample, this clone was seen a few times. The chain combines TRBV11-2 with TRBJ1-2; D ambiguous. Germline V gene lookup returns CDR1 SGHAT and CDR2 FQNNGV. Trimming took off 2 bases at V and 6 bases at J, with 16 bases between the two ends. The CDR3 length is 15 residues. DNA of the CDR3: TGTGCCAGCAGCTTATATCGGGGAGGTTATGATGGCTACACCTTC. Translation: CASSLYRGGYDGYTF.

The rearrangement uses TRBV19 and TRBJ1-2; TRBD1 agrees at 9 bases. Germline V gene data show CDR1 as LNHDA and CDR2 as SQIVND (reference sequence). The CDR3 loop spans 16 amino acids. After removal of 2 bases from V and 4 bases from J, the junction contained 8 bases not matched to a gene. CDR3 DNA: TGTGCCAGTAGTATATTTGGGACAGGGTTCCTCTATGGCTACACCTTC. Its translation: CASSIFGTGFLYGYTF.

The chain uses TRBV18 and TRBJ2-7, with D maybe TRBD1 (6 bases). This CDR3 is 15 amino acids long. Germline assignment: CDR1 KGHSH and CDR2 LQKENI. V was clipped by 3 bases and J by 1 base, with 13 bases between them. The CDR3 loop is CASSPQGTSSYEQYF. The CDR3 region has the DNA TGTGCCAGCTCACCCCAGGGGACAAGTTCCTACGAGCAGTACTTC.

Here the CDR3 DNA reads TGTGCCAGCAGCGTACACGCTGAGGGAGGCGAGCAGTTCTTC. Translated: CASSVHAEGGEQFF. The rearrangement uses TRBV9 and TRBJ2-1; possibly TRBD2 for D (6 bases). Germline V lookup: CDR1 SGDLS, CDR2 YYNGEE. Trimming shortened V by 1 base and J by 10 bases, and 15 bases separated the two germline ends. This CDR3 region has 14 residues. Complete variable domain (other parts from reference TRBV9 and TRBJ2-1): DSGVTQTPKHLITATGQRVTLRCSPRSGDLSVYWYQQSLDQGLQFLIQYYNGEERAKGNILERFSAQQFPDLHSELNLSSLELGDSALYFCASSVHAEGGEQFFGPGTRLTVL.

V and J are TRBV4-1 and TRBJ2-5; perhaps TRBD2 as D (6 bases). The length of the CDR3 is 15 residues. Germline CDR1 reads MGHRA; CDR2 reads YSYEKL. V was cut by 4 bases and J by 3 bases, with 15 bases left in between. CDR3 in DNA: TGCGCCAGCAGCCTTTCAGCGGGCTTGAAAGAGACCCAGTACTTC. Translation gives CASSLSAGLKETQYF.

The chain employs TRBV2 and TRBJ1-2; perhaps TRBD1 as D (5 bases). Germline-derived CDR1 and CDR2 are SNHLY and FYNNEI. V gave up 8 bases and J gave up 8 bases, with 12 bases separating them. This CDR3 region has 11 residues. CDR3 amino acids: CASGGFSGYTF. CDR3 nucleotides: TGTGCCAGCGGGGGGTTTTCAGGCTACACCTTC.

This chain links TRBV5-1 with TRBJ2-1; 10 bases are a match to TRBD2. This CDR3 contains 16 residues. After removal of 2 bases from V and 6 bases from J, the junction contained 8 bases not matched to a gene. CDR1 is SGHRS, CDR2 YFSETQ, per germline. The DNA for the CDR3 is TGCGCCAGCAGCTTTGGGAGCGGGGGGGTCTCCAATGAGCAGTTCTTC. Its protein product is CASSFGSGGVSNEQFF. Looking up the rest from reference TRBV5-1 and TRBJ2-1 gives the full variable domain: KAGVTQTPRYLIKTRGQQVTLSCSPISGHRSVSWYQQTPGQGLQFLFEYFSETQRNKGNFPGRFSGRQFSNSRSEMNVSTLELGDSALYLCASSFGSGGVSNEQFFGPGTRLTVL.